This section outlines one T cell receptor (beta chain) sequence together with its context. The CDR3 length is 14 residues. Germline V CDR1 and CDR2: SGHTA, FQGNSA. V shed 8 bases and J 5 bases; nucleotides not matched to a gene: 4. The data are from a study of CD8 T cell repertoires and HIV-1 epitope variants. Some clones are missing from TCRdb's copy, which holds only in-frame ones; the method was immunoSEQ multiplex PCR. In the table there are approximately 90,000 clones, roughly four fifths of which are singletons. The chain uses TRBV7-2 and TRBJ2-2, with TRBD2 matching over 11 bases. Source material: uncultured baseline CD8+ T cells from peripheral blood mononuclear cells (PBMCs). This TCR derives from a male donor with HIV. In DNA, the CDR3 is TGTGCCAGCGCTAGCGGGAGGAGAACCGGGGAGCTGTTTTTT. Translated: CASASGRRTGELFF. Filled out from reference TRBV7-2 and TRBJ2-2, the complete variable domain reads GAGVSQSPSNKVTEKGKDVELRCDPISGHTALYWYRQSLGQGLEFLIYFQGNSAPDKSGLPSDRFSAERTGGSVSTLTIQRTQQEDSAVYLCASASGRRTGELFFGEGSRLTVL.